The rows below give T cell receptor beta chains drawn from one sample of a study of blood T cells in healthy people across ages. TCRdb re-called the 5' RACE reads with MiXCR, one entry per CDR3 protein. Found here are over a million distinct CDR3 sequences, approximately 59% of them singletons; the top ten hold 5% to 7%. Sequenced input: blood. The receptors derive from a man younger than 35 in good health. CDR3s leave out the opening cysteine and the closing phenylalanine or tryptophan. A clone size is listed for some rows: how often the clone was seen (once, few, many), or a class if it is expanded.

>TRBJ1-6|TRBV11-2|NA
ASSLQTGTENSPLH
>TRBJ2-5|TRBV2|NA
ASRTGGWETQY
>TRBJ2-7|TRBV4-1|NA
ASSQPGLADSYEQY
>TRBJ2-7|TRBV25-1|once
ASSLSGGVGSYEQY
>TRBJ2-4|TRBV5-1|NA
ASSRTGPENGIQY
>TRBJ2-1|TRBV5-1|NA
ASRKTGTGVNEQF
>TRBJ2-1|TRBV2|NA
ASEKGGLNEQF
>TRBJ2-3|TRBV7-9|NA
ASSNMNTQY
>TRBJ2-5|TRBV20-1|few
SARTGSSIGTQY
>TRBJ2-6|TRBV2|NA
ASSEDPGSSGANVLT
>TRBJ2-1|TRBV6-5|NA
ASSYSSGGASSEQF
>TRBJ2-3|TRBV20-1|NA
SASAGEVTDTQY
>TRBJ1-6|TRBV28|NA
ASSAPGSNSPLH
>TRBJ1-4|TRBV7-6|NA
ASSYLRTGGGEKLF
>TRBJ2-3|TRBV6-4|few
ASSVVAGSTDTQY
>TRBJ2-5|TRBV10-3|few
AISKSTGDQTQY
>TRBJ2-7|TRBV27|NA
ASSWGPTYEQY
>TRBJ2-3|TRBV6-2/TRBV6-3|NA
ASSYHTGSGTQPDTQY
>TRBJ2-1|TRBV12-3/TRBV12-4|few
ASRPTTYNEQF
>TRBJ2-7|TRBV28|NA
ASSPRVVSYEQY
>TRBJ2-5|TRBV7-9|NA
ASSYRPGIQGETQY
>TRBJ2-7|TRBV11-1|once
ASSSNSGQY
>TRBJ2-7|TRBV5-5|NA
ASSLVPHRSNEQY
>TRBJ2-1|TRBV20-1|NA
SARGGNYNEQF
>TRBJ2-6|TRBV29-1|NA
SVRDRRANVLT
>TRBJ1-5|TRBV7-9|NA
ASSLNSYNQPQH
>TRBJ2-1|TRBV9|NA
ASSVVGVPAYNEQF
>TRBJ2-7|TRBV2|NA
ASRPGLASYEQY